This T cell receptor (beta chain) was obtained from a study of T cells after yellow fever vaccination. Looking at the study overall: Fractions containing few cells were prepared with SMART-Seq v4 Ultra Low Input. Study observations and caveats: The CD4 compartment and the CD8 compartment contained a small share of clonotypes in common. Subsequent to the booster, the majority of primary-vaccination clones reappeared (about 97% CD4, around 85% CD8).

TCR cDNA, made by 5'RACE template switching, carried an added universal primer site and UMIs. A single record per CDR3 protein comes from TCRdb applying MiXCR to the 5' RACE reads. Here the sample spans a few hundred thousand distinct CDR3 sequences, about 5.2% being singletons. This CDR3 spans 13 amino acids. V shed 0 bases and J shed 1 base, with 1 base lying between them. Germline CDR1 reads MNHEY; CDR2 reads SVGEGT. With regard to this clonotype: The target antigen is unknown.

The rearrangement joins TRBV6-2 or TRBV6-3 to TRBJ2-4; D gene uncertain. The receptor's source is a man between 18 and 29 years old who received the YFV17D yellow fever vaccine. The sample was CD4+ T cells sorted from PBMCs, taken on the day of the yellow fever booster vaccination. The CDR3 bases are TGTGCCAGCAGTTACTCTGCCAAAAACATTCAGTACTTC. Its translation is CASSYSAKNIQYF.